A single sample gave rise to the 19 T cell receptor beta chains below, sequenced in a study of control samples from healthy donors and cancer patients. TCRdb's table, derived via immunoSEQ multiplex PCR, lists solely in-frame clones and lacks some. This sample yields about 65,000 clones, of which 75% to 95% are seen a single time; approximately 1.2% belongs to the top ten. The specimen was PBMCs. These receptors were taken from a woman between 45 and 65 years old with colorectal cancer.

The V call is TRBV15, the J call TRBJ1-1; weak D call: TRBD1 (6 bases). This CDR3 has 14 residues. The V end was cut by 5 bases, the J end by 5 bases, with 15 bases between. The germline V gene encodes CDR1 LNHNV and CDR2 YYDKDF (reference sequence). For the CDR3, the DNA is TGTGCCACCAGCCGTAGGGGGTCGGGGACTGAAGCTTTCTTT. This translates into CATSRRGSGTEAFF.

This clone was detected a few times. The sample has other DNA sequences that encode this CDR3 too. This chain joins TRBV7-9 and TRBJ1-1; D is unclear. V was pared by 1 base and J by 1 base, with 4 bases between. Germline loops: CDR1 SEHNR, CDR2 FQNEAQ (reference sequence). The length of the CDR3 is 13 residues. Here the CDR3 DNA reads TGTGCCAGCAGCTTAGTGGGGAACACTGAAGCTTTCTTT. Translating gives CASSLVGNTEAFF.

This chain joins TRBV5-1 and TRBJ2-2, with no clear D. The CDR3 runs 14 residues. Trimming removed 0 bases at V and 2 bases at J, with 5 bases between. The germline CDR1 and CDR2 sequences are SGHRS and YFSETQ. CDR3 in amino acids: CASSLGGNTGELFF. DNA for the CDR3: TGCGCCAGCAGCTTGGGTGGTAACACCGGGGAGCTGTTTTTT.

This chain joins TRBV11-3 and TRBJ2-1; 8 nucleotides align to TRBD2. V lost 0 bases and J lost 0; bases outside the gene matches: 13. CDR3 length: 20 amino acids. Germline V gene data show CDR1 as SGHNT and CDR2 as YENEEA. CDR3 amino acids: CASSLDRRKAGDSSYNEQFF. The CDR3 nucleotides are TGTGCCAGCAGCTTAGATAGAAGAAAAGCGGGGGACTCCTCCTACAATGAGCAGTTCTTC.

The V call is TRBV5-1, the J call TRBJ2-1; the match to TRBD2 covers 12 bases. With V trimmed by 4 bases and J by 8 bases, 10 bases remained unmatched. This CDR3 is 16 amino acids long. CDR1 and CDR2 from the germline V gene are SGHRS and YFSETQ. CDR3: CASSPLVTSGGHEQFF. Here the CDR3 DNA reads TGCGCCAGCAGCCCCCTGGTGACTAGCGGGGGCCATGAGCAGTTCTTC.

The chain joins TRBV5-4 to TRBJ2-1, with 13 bases aligning to TRBD2. With 0 bases clipped from V and 4 bases from J, the junction kept 4 bases outside the gene matches. Germline V gene data show CDR1 as SGHNT and CDR2 as YYREEE (reference sequence). The CDR3 contains 17 residues. CDR3 nucleotide sequence: TGTGCCAGCAGCTTGGGGGGGACTAGCGGGAATTACAATGAGCAGTTCTTC. Its protein product is CASSLGGTSGNYNEQFF. The full variable domain, rest sourced from reference TRBV5-4 and TRBJ2-1, is ETGVTQSPTHLIKTRGQQVTLRCSSQSGHNTVSWYQQALGQGPQFIFQYYREEENGRGNFPPRFSGLQFPNYSSELNVNALELDDSALYLCASSLGGTSGNYNEQFFGPGTRLTVL.

The CDR3 DNA reads as TGTGCCAGCAGCCAAAGGGCAGGCTATAATTCACCCCTCCACTTT. Translated: CASSQRAGYNSPLHF. The chain has TRBV3-1 (or the pseudogene TRBV3-2) and TRBJ1-6; D is unclear. Germline V lookup: CDR1 LGHDT, CDR2 YNNKEL (reference sequence). This CDR3 spans 15 amino acids. V dropped 2 bases and J dropped 3 bases, with 8 bases sitting between them.

J is TRBJ2-3 and V is TRBV11-2, with unresolved D. Germline CDR1 is SGHAT and CDR2 is FQNNGV. Trimming took 4 bases from V and 1 from J, leaving 9 bases between them. The CDR3 length is 14 residues. Here the CDR3 reads CASSSARRTDTQYF. CDR3 nucleotide sequence: TGTGCCAGCAGCTCCGCCAGGCGCACAGATACGCAGTATTTT.

This sequence joins TRBV7-2 and TRBJ1-2; TRBD1 matches at 7 bases. This CDR3 is built from 14 residues. Germline V gene sequence: CDR1 SGHTA, CDR2 FQGNSA. Unmatched junction bases numbered 13, after V lost 7 bases and J lost 8 bases. CDR3 nucleotides: TGTGCCAGCACCCCCAGGGGGAGCAGATTCGGCTACACCTTC. Translation gives CASTPRGSRFGYTF.

The chain has TRBV29-1 and TRBJ1-3, with D perhaps matching TRBD1 (5 bases). This CDR3 has 16 amino acids. Per germline, CDR1 SQVTM and CDR2 ANQGSEA. CDR3 in DNA: TGCTCCGGGGTGCTGGGGTCTCGGGGGAGTGGAAACACCATATATTTT. Translation: CSGVLGSRGSGNTIYF.

The chain links TRBV13 to TRBJ2-7; D is possibly TRBD1 or TRBD2 (5 bases each). Germline V gene data show CDR1 as PRHDT and CDR2 as FYEKMQ (reference sequence). Trimming removed 4 bases from V and 0 bases from J, with 7 bases in between. This CDR3 is built from 13 residues. In DNA, the CDR3 is TGTGCCAGCAGCTCGGGGCCCTCCTACGAGCAGTACTTC. It codes for CASSSGPSYEQYF.

The V gene is TRBV12-3 or TRBV12-4, the J gene TRBJ1-2; D is undetermined. Trimming removed 4 bases from V and 7 bases from J, with 10 bases in between. The CDR3 spans 12 residues. This chain's CDR3 is CASSSLSGGYTF. CDR3 bases: TGTGCCAGCAGTTCACTGTCGGGTGGCTACACCTTC.

The chain employs TRBV5-1 and TRBJ1-2; no clear D gene. The CDR3 loop spans 15 amino acids. The ends were cut back, 4 bases at V and 1 base at J, with 14 bases in the middle. Germline CDR1 and CDR2: SGHRS and YFSETQ. As DNA, the CDR3 is TGCGCCAGCAGCCGGGCCCCGGGAGGTAACTATGGCTACACCTTC. It encodes CASSRAPGGNYGYTF.

CDR3 in DNA: TGTGCCAGCAGTGAACGGGCCCCGGAGGACTATGGCTACACCTTC. Its protein is CASSERAPEDYGYTF. V gene TRBV6-1 combines with J gene TRBJ1-2; D uncertain. V shed 2 bases and J shed 3 bases, with 13 bases lying between them. The CDR3 consists of 15 residues. Germline-derived CDR1 and CDR2 are MNHNS and SASEGT.

The V gene is TRBV2, the J gene TRBJ2-5; TRBD1 matches at 10 bases. This CDR3 is 15 amino acids long. V was pared by 4 bases and J by 6 bases, with 8 bases of the junction left unmatched. Germline V gene sequence: CDR1 SNHLY, CDR2 FYNNEI. CDR3 nucleotide sequence: TGTGCCAGCAGTGTGGAGGACAGGGGGTTACAGACCCAGTACTTC. This gives the protein CASSVEDRGLQTQYF.

This sequence joins TRBV7-8 and TRBJ2-1; perhaps D is TRBD1 or TRBD2 (7 bases each). The length of the CDR3 is 14 residues. Germline V CDR1 and CDR2: SGHVS, FQNEAQ. Trimming removed 4 bases at V and 9 bases at J, with 16 bases between. The CDR3 protein is CASSSRGGASEQFF. The CDR3 DNA is TGTGCCAGCAGCTCCAGGGGGGGTGCGAGTGAGCAGTTCTTC.

This clone occurred once. The chain employs TRBV5-8 and TRBJ2-5; D uncertain. This CDR3 is 12 amino acids long. CDR1 and CDR2 from the germline V gene are SGHTS and YDEGEE. The V end lost 0 bases, the J end lost 5 bases, and 5 bases lay between the germline ends. CDR3 sequence reads: CASSLVGETQYF. CDR3 nucleotide sequence: TGTGCCAGCAGCTTGGTCGGGGAGACCCAGTACTTC.

This clone was found a few times. The same CDR3 arises from other DNA sequences in this sample as well. The V and J genes are TRBV3-1 (or the pseudogene TRBV3-2) and TRBJ2-7; the D call may be TRBD1 or TRBD2 (6 bases each). This CDR3 region has 16 residues. Germline values: CDR1 LGHDT, CDR2 YNNKEL (reference sequence). The germline V and J ends were trimmed by 4 bases and 0 bases, with 16 bases remaining between them. This chain's CDR3 is CASSRGGGSSSYEQYF. As DNA, the CDR3 is TGTGCCAGCAGCCGCGGAGGGGGTTCAAGCTCCTACGAGCAGTACTTC.

In regard to this clone: Other DNA sequences in the sample encode the same CDR3. The J gene is TRBJ1-2, the V gene TRBV5-1; 10 nucleotides line up with TRBD1. Trimming cost V 3 bases and J 6 bases; bases outside gene matches: 5. CDR3 length: 14 amino acids. Germline CDR1 SGHRS, CDR2 YFSETQ. The CDR3 spells CASSSTGTGDGYTF. CDR3 DNA sequence: TGCGCCAGCAGCTCCACCGGGACAGGGGATGGCTACACCTTC.